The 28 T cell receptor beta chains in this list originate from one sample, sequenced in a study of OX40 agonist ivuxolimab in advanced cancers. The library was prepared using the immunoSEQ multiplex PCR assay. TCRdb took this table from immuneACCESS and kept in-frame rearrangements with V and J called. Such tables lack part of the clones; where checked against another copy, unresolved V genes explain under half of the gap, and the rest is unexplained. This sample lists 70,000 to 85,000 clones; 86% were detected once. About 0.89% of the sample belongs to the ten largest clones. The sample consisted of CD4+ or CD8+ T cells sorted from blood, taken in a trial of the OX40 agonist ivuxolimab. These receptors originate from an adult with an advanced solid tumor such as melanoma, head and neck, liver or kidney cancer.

The CDR3, as DNA: TGCAGCGTTGTACGGGGGACCCAGGGGGGCTACACCTTC. Amino acids: CSVVRGTQGGYTF. This rearrangement joins TRBV29-1 to TRBJ1-2, with a weak D call TRBD1 (6 bases). This CDR3 contains 13 residues. CDR1 and CDR2 (germline): SQVTM, ANQGSEA. Trimming removed 4 bases from V and 8 bases from J, with 17 bases in between.

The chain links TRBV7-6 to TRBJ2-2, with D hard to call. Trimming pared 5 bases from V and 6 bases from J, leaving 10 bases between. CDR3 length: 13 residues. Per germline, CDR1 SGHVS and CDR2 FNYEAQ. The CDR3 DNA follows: TGTGCCAGCAGCCCAGCTAAGGCCGGGGAGCTGTTTTTT. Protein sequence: CASSPAKAGELFF.

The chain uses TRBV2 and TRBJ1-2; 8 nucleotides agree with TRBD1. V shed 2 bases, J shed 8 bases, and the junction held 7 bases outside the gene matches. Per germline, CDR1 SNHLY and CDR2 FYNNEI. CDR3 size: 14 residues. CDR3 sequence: CASSENRSGGGYTF. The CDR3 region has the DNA TGTGCCAGCAGTGAAAATAGGTCAGGGGGCGGCTACACCTTC. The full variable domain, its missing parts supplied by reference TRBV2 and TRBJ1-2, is EPEVTQTPSHQVTQMGQEVILRCVPISNHLYFYWYRQILGQKVEFLVSFYNNEISEKSEIFDDQFSVERPDGSNFTLKIRSTKLEDSAMYFCASSENRSGGGYTFGSGTRLTVV.

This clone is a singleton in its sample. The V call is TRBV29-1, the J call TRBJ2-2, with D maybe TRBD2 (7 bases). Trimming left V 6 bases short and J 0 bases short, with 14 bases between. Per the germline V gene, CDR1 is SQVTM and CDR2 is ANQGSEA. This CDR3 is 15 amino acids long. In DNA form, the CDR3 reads TGCAGCGTCGACACAGGGAGGGCGAACACCGGGGAGCTGTTTTTT. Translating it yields CSVDTGRANTGELFF.

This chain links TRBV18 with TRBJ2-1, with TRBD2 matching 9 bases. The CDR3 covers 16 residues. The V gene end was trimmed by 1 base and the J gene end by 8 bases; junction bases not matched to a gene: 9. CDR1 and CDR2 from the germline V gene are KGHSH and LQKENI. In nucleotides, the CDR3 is TGTGCCAGCTCACCACTAGGCGGGGGGGCCATGGATGAGCAGTTCTTC. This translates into CASSPLGGGAMDEQFF.

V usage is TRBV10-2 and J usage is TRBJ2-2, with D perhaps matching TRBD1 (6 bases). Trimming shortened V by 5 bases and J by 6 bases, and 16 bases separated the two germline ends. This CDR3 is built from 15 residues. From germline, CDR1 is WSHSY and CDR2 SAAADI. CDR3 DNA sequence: TGCGCCAGCAGTTCAGGGGATAGGTTGCCCGGGGAGCTGTTTTTT. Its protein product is CASSSGDRLPGELFF.

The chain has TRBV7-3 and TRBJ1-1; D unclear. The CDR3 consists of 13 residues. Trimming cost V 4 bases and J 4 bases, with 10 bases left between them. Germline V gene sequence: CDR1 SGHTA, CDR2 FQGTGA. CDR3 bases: TGTGCCAGCAGCTCCGGGCCATCCACTGAAGCTTTCTTT. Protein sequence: CASSSGPSTEAFF.

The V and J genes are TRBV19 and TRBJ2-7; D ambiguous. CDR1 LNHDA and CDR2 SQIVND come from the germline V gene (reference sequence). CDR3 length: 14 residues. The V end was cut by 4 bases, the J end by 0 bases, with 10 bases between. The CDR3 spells CASSTSESSYEQYF. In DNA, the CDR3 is TGTGCCAGTAGTACGTCGGAGAGCTCCTACGAGCAGTACTTC. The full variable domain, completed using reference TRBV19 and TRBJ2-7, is DGGITQSPKYLFRKEGQNVTLSCEQNLNHDAMYWYRQDPGQGLRLIYYSQIVNDFQKGDIAEGYSVSREKKESFPLTVTSAQKNPTAFYLCASSTSESSYEQYFGPGTRLTVT.

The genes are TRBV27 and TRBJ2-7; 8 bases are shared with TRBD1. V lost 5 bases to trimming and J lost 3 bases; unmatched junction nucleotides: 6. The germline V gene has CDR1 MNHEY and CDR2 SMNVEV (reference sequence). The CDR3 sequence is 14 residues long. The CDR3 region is CASSRQGSGYEQYF. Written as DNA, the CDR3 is TGTGCCAGCAGTAGACAGGGGTCAGGCTACGAGCAGTACTTC.

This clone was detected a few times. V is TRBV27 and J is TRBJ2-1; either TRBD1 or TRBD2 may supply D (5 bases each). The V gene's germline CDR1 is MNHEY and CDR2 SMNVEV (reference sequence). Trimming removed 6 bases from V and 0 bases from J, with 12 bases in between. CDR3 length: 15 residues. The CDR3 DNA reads TGTGCCAGCAGCCCCCAGGGACCCTCCTACAATGAGCAGTTCTTC. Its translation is CASSPQGPSYNEQFF.

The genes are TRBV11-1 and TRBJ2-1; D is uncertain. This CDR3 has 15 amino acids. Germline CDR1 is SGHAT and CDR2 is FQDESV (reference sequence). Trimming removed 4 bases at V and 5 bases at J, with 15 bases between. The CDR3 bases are TGTGCCAGCAGCTCCCCTTTCTACCGGGACAATGAGCAGTTCTTC. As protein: CASSSPFYRDNEQFF.

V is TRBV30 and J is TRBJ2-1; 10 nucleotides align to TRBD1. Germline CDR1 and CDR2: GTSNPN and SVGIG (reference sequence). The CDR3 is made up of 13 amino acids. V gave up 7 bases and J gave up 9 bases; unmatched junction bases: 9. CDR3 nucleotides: TGTGCCTCAGCCGGGACAGGGGTCGTTGAGCAGTTCTTC. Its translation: CASAGTGVVEQFF.

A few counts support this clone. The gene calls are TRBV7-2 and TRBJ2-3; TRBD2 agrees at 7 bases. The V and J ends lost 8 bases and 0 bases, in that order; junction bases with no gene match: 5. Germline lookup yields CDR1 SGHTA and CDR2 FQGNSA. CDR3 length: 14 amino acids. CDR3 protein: CASWSGISTDTQYF. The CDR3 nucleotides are TGTGCCAGCTGGAGCGGGATAAGCACAGATACGCAGTATTTT.

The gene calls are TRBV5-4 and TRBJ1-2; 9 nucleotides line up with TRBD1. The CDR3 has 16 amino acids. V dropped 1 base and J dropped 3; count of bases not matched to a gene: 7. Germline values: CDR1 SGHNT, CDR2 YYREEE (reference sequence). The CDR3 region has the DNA TGTGCCAGCAGCTTGCTTGGACAGGGGTTTGACTATGGCTACACCTTC. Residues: CASSLLGQGFDYGYTF.

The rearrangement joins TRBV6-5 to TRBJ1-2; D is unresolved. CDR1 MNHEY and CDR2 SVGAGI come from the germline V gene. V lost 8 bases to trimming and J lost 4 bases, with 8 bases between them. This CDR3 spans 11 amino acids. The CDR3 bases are TGTGCCAGCGGAGACTTCTATGGCTACACCTTC. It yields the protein CASGDFYGYTF.

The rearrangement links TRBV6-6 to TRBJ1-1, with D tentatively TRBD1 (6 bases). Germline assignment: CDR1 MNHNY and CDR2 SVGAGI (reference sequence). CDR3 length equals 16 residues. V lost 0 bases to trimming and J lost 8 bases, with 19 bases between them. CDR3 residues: CASSYSQGTGGREAFF. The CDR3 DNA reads TGTGCCAGCAGTTACTCACAGGGAACGGGCGGCCGAGAAGCTTTCTTT.

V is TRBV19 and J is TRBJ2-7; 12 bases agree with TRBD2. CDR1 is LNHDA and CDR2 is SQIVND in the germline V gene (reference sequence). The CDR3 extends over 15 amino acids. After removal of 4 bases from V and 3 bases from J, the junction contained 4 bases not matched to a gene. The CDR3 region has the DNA TGTGCCAGTAGTAGGGGACTAGCGGGTAACTACGAGCAGTACTTC. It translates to CASSRGLAGNYEQYF.

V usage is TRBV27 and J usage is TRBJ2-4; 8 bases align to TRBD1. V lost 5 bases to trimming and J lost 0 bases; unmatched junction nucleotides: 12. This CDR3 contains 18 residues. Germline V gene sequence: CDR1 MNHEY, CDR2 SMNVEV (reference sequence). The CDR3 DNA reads TGTGCCAGCAGTCCCATGACAGGGGTCAACCCAGCCAAAAACATTCAGTACTTC. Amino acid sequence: CASSPMTGVNPAKNIQYF.

DNA of the CDR3: TGTGCCAGCAGCTTGGCTAGCGGGAGCTTCGTCGGCGGGGAGCTGTTTTTT. Protein sequence: CASSLASGSFVGGELFF. This chain uses TRBV7-3 with TRBJ2-2; 10 positions match TRBD2. CDR3 length equals 17 residues. Germline V lookup: CDR1 SGHTA, CDR2 FQGTGA. V lost 3 bases and J lost 7; bases outside the gene matches: 11. Filled out from reference TRBV7-3 and TRBJ2-2, the complete variable domain reads GAGVSQTPSNKVTEKGKYVELRCDPISGHTALYWYRQSLGQGPEFLIYFQGTGAADDSGLPNDRFFAVRPEGSVSTLKIQRTERGDSAVYLCASSLASGSFVGGELFFGEGSRLTVL.

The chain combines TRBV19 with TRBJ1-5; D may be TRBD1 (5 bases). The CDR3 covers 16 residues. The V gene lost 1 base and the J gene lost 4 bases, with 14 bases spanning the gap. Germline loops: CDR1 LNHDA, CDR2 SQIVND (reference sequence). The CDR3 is CASSIVKGSGNQPQHF. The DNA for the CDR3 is TGTGCCAGTAGTATAGTCAAGGGGAGTGGGAATCAGCCCCAGCATTTT.

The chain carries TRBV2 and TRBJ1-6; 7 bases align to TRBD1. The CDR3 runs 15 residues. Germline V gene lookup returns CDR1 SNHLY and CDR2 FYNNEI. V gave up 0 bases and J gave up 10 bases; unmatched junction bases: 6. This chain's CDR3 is CASSEARGLGSPLHF. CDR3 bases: TGTGCCAGCAGTGAAGCGAGGGGGCTTGGGTCACCCCTCCACTTT.

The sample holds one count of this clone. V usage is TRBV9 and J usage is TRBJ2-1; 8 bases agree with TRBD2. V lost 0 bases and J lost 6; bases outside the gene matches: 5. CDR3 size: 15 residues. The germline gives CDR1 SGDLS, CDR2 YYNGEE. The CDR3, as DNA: TGTGCCAGCAGCGTAGGAGGTGCGGGGGGCAATGAGCAGTTCTTC. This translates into CASSVGGAGGNEQFF.

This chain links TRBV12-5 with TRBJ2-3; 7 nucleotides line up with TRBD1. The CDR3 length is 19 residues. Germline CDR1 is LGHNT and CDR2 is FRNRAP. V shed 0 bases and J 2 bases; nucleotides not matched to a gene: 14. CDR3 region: CASGLVRFTGTVSTDTQYF. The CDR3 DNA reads TGTGCTAGTGGTTTGGTACGGTTTACCGGGACAGTATCCACAGATACGCAGTATTTT. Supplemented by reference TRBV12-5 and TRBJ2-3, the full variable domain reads DARVTQTPRHKVTEMGQEVTMRCQPILGHNTVFWYRQTMMQGLELLAYFRNRAPLDDSGMPKDRFSAEMPDATLATLKIQPSEPRDSAVYFCASGLVRFTGTVSTDTQYFGPGTRLTVL.

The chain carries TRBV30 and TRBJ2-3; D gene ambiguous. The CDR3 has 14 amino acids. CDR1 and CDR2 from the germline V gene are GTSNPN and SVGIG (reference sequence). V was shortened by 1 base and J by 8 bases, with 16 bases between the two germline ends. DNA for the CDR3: TGTGCCTGGAGTGGAGTTATCGCACAAAGTACGCAGTATTTT. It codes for CAWSGVIAQSTQYF.

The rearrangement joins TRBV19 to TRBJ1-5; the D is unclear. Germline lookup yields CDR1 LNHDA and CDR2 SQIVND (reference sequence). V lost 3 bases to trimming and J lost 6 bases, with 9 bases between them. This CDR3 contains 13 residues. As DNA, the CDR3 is TGTGCCAGTAGTATCCTCCCAGGTCAGCCCCAGCATTTT. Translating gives CASSILPGQPQHF. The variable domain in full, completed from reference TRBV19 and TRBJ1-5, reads DGGITQSPKYLFRKEGQNVTLSCEQNLNHDAMYWYRQDPGQGLRLIYYSQIVNDFQKGDIAEGYSVSREKKESFPLTVTSAQKNPTAFYLCASSILPGQPQHFGDGTRLSIL.

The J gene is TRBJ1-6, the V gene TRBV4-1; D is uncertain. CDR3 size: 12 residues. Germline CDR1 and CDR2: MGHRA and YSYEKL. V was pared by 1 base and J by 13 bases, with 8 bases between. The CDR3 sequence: CASSQVAEPLHF. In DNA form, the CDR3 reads TGCGCCAGCAGCCAAGTCGCGGAGCCCCTCCACTTT.

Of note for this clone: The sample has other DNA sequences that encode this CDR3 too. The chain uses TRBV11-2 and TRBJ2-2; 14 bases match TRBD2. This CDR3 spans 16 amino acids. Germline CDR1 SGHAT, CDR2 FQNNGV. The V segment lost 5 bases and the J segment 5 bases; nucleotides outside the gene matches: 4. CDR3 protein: CASSPRLAGGTGELFF. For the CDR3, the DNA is TGTGCCAGCAGCCCGCGACTAGCGGGAGGGACCGGGGAGCTGTTTTTT.

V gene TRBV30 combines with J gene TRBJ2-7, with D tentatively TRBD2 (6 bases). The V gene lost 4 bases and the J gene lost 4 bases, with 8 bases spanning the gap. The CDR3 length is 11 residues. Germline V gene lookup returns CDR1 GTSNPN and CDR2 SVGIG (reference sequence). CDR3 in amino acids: CAWTGGYEQYF. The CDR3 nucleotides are TGTGCCTGGACAGGAGGGTACGAGCAGTACTTC.